This T cell receptor beta chain originates from a study of blood T cell repertoires in COVID-19. Overall study context: There were acute and convalescent COVID-19 samples, and they came from the United States, Italy and Spain. From T cells, B-cell-depleted T cells, or PBMCs came the material, which was cDNA or gDNA.

This clone was seen just once. Per germline, CDR1 MNHEY and CDR2 SMNVEV (reference sequence). The length of the CDR3 is 11 residues. V shed 6 bases and J shed 4 bases, with 4 bases lying between them. Original data processing: Counts of nucleated cells, estimated from reference gene primer amplification, were obtained. TCRdb keeps only in-frame clones here, not all; method: immunoSEQ multiplex PCR. That table gives V, J and clone size, and the DNA gave D and trimming. The table lists 250,000 to 300,000 clones, around four fifths of them singletons. The sample taken for sequencing was peripheral blood. This receptor was identified in a man older than 75 with acute or convalescent COVID-19. The V gene is TRBV27, the J gene TRBJ2-1; D uncertain. CDR3 DNA sequence: TGTGCCAGCAGCCTTTACAATGAGCAGTTCTTC. Its translation: CASSLYNEQFF.